The subject of this entry is one TCR beta chain. Its antigen is as yet unknown. This record comes from a study of cytomegalovirus exposure and HLA in healthy donors. About the research overall: Later analysis reported that the approximately 120 validation repertoires shared the platform of the 650 to 700 first-cohort repertoires.

Trimming at V came to 8 bases and at J to 0 bases, leaving 6 bases not matched to a gene. From germline, CDR1 is MNHEY and CDR2 SVGAGI. CDR3 length: 15 residues. Using immunoSEQ multiplex PCR, the repertoire was profiled, and TCRdb retains in-frame clones only, with some absent. The sample includes 180,000 or so clones, 84% seen only once; the top ten take roughly an eighth. Study-level points and caveats: CMV antigen specificity was confirmed in vitro for a few CMV-associated chains. Overall, around 150 TCR beta chains were annotated as cytomegalovirus-associated. Many donors carried some public TCRs, although rarity characterized most TCR sequences.

The rearrangement links TRBV6-5 to TRBJ2-4, with 8 bases fitting TRBD2. This clonotype was sampled from a woman in her twenties or thirties in good health and CMV-seropositive. Source material: PBMCs. The CDR3 DNA reads TGTGCCAGCGGTTCTCGGGGGGGAGCCAAAAACATTCAGTACTTC. Encoded protein: CASGSRGGAKNIQYF.